This TCR beta chain appears in the sequencing data of a study of CD8+ T cells in alopecia areata (dated by TCRdb to 2017 to 2018). About the study as a whole: Treated patients were enrolled in an open-label pilot trial of oral tofacitinib at 5 to 10 mg twice daily for moderate-to-severe alopecia areata. Patients received tofacitinib for 6 to 18 months and were then followed off drug for 6 months to check for delayed response and recurrence. In both human patients and the C3H/HeJ mouse model, the study applied high-throughput TCRbeta sequencing to look at T cell clonal expansion in alopecia areata. In humans, TCRbeta sequencing was performed on scalp tissue and on sorted CD4+ and CD8+ peripheral blood T cells from healthy controls and from patients with patchy or totalis/universalis alopecia areata. Biopsies were taken from tofacitinib-treated patients at baseline and at 4 and 24 weeks of treatment, and a later scalp biopsy was taken in several of the tofacitinib-treated patients. Clonality in the scalp was compared among normal scalp (n=4), patchy alopecia areata scalp (n=8), and alopecia totalis/universalis scalp (n=8). RNA was obtained with the PAXgene miRNA kit for fixed scalp, the miRNeasy kit for PBMCs, and the RNeasy kit for mouse skin. immunoSEQ multiplex PCR using 35 Vbeta forward primers and 13 Jbeta reverse primers was used to amplify TCRbeta CDR3 regions.

Library preparation was by the immunoSEQ multiplex PCR assay. RNA was extracted from all samples and reverse transcribed into cDNA, which served as template for TCR sequencing. First-strand cDNA was synthesized using SuperScript III with a 2:1 mix of oligo-dT and random hexamers. A synthetic immune receptor repertoire was used to gauge amplification bias, and whatever bias remained was removed computationally. The authors' pipeline ran thus. Raw reads were preprocessed to remove errors, and CDR3 was defined according to IMGT conventions as the region from the conserved cysteine to phenylalanine. Clonality was computed as 1 minus the Shannon entropy, with the entropy normalized by log2 of the number of productive unique TCRs. CD4 or CD8 identity of scalp clones was inferred by cross-referencing scalp TCRbeta sequences with sorted blood CD4 and CD8 repertoires. TCRdb mirrors the immuneACCESS table, restricted to in-frame sequences. Some clones are absent from its copies; in checked studies, under half trace to an unresolved V gene, and the reason for the others is unknown. V and J calls and clone size are those listed in that table; D and trimming were worked out from the DNA. A total of roughly 120,000 clones appear in this sample, around two fifths of them only once. Over 3% of the sample belongs to the ten largest clones.

From alopecia areata patients, peripheral blood was collected along with lesional scalp punch biopsies. PBMCs were isolated by density centrifugation and stained for CD3, CD4 and CD8, and CD4+ and CD8+ T cells were sorted on a FACSAria. The V and J ends are trimmed by 3 bases and 0 bases, leaving 13 bases between them. CDR1 SGHTA and CDR2 FQGNSA were looked up in the germline V gene. Inclusive of the bounding cysteine and phenylalanine, the CDR3 is 16 residues long. Solely the CDR3 DNA is kept, with 48 bases framed from the first base. Paper-wide results and their limitations: Compared with normal scalp, lesional scalp had higher clonality and more expanded CD8+ clones, particularly in alopecia totalis/universalis, a pattern that suggests antigenic drive. Unlike mouse skin, where gammadelta T cells dominate, normal human skin contains resident alphabeta T cells that get sequenced too, which complicates analysis of the scalp TCR repertoire. Shared TCR sequences between patients were less evident than in mice, which may be partly attributable to HLA diversity in the patient population.

In its sample, this clone was seen a few times. Its antigen remains unidentified. No clone much larger than this one lies a single base away; base qualities are absent. The TCR sequence derives from a human donor with alopecia areata. This sequence uses TRBV7-2 and TRBJ2-3; TRBD2 could be the D gene, as 5 bases match. Sequencing was performed on CD4+ T cells sorted from blood. At the DNA level, the sequence is TGTGCCAGCAGCTTGGGCCCGGGGATGAGCACAGATACGCAGTATTTT. This translates into CASSLGPGMSTDTQYF.